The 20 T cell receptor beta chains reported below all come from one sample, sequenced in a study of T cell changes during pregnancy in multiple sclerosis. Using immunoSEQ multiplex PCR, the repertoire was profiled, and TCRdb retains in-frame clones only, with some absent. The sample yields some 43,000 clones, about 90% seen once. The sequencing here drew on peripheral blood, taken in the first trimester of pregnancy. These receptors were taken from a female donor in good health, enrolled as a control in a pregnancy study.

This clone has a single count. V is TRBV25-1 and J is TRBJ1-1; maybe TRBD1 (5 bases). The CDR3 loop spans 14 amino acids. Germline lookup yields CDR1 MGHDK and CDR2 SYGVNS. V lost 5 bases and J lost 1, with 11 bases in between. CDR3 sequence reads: CASSPQGPNTEAFF. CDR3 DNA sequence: TGTGCCAGCAGTCCGCAGGGCCCGAACACTGAAGCTTTCTTT.

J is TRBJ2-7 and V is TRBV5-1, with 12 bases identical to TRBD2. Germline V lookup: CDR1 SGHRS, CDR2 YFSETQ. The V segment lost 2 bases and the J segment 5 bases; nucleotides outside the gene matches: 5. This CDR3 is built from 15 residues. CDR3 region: CASSFLAGGPDEQYF. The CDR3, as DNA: TGCGCCAGCAGCTTCCTAGCGGGAGGGCCTGACGAGCAGTACTTC.

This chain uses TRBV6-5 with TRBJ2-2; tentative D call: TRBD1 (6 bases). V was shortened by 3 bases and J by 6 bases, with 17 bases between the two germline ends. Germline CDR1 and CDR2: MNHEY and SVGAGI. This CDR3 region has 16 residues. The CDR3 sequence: CASSYKGRQGSGELFF. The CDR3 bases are TGTGCCAGCAGTTATAAGGGCCGCCAGGGGTCCGGGGAGCTGTTTTTT.

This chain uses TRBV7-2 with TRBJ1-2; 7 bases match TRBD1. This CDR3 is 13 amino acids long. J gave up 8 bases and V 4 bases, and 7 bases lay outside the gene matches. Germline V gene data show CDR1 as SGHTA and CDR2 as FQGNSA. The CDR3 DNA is TGTGCCAGCAGCTCCCCGACAGGGTCAGGCTACACCTTC. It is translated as CASSSPTGSGYTF.

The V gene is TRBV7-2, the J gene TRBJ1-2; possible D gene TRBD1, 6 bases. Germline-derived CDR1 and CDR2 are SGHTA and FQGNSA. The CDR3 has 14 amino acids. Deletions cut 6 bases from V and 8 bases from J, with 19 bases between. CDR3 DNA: TGTGCCAGCAGATCGGACAGCCCGAGGGGGGGCTACACCTTC. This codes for CASRSDSPRGGYTF.

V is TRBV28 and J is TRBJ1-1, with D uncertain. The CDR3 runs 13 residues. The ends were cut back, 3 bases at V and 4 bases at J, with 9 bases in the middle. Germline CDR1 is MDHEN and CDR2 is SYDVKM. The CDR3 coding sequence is TGTGCCAGCAGTTTCTTAAGGAGCACTGAAGCTTTCTTT. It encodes CASSFLRSTEAFF.

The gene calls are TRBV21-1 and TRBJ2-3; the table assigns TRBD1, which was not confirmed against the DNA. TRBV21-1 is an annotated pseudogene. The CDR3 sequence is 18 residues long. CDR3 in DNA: TGTGCCAGCAGCAAAGCAAATTCCGGACAGGGGCACACAGATACGCAGTATTTT. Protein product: CASSKANSGQGHTDTQYF.

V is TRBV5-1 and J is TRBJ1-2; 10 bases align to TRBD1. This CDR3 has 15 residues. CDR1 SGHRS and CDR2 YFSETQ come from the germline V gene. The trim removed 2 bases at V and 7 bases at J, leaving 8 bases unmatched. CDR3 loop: CASSFSGTGAAGYTF. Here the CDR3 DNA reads TGCGCCAGCAGCTTCTCCGGGACAGGGGCGGCTGGCTACACCTTC.

This CDR3 is CASSAPDRGRAEAFF. The CDR3 bases are TGTGCCAGCAGCGCCCCAGACAGGGGGCGAGCTGAAGCTTTCTTT. V usage is TRBV7-2 and J usage is TRBJ1-1; 10 positions agree with TRBD1. V was pared by 5 bases and J by 6 bases, with 9 bases of the junction left unmatched. The CDR3 has 15 residues. Germline CDR1 is SGHTA and CDR2 is FQGNSA.

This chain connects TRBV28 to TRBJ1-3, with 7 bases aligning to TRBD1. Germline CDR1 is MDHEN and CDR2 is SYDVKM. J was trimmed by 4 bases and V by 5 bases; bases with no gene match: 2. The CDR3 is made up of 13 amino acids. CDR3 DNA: TGTGCCAGCAGTCAGGGGGGCGGAAACACCATATATTTT. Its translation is CASSQGGGNTIYF.

CDR3: CASSIVPGIEQYF. CDR3 sequence (DNA): TGTGCCAGTAGTATAGTACCGGGGATCGAGCAGTACTTC. The V gene is TRBV19, the J gene TRBJ2-7, with D maybe TRBD2 (5 bases). The germline V gene encodes CDR1 LNHDA and CDR2 SQIVND (reference sequence). The CDR3 sequence is 13 residues long. The V gene lost 1 base and the J gene lost 6 bases, with 10 bases spanning the gap.

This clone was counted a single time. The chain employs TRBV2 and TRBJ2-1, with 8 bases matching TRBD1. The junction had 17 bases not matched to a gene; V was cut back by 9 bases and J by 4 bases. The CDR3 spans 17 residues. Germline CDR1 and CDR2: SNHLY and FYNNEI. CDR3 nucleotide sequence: TGTGCCAGTAGGACCGGCCTGAGGACAGGGAATTACAATGAGCAGTTCTTC. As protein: CASRTGLRTGNYNEQFF. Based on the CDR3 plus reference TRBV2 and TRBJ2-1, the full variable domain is EPEVTQTPSHQVTQMGQEVILRCVPISNHLYFYWYRQILGQKVEFLVSFYNNEISEKSEIFDDQFSVERPDGSNFTLKIRSTKLEDSAMYFCASRTGLRTGNYNEQFFGPGTRLTVL.

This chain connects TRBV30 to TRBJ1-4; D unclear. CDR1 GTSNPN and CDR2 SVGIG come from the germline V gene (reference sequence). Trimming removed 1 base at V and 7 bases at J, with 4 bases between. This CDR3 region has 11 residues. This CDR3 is CAWSDTEKLFF. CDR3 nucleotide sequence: TGTGCCTGGAGTGACACTGAAAAACTGTTTTTT.

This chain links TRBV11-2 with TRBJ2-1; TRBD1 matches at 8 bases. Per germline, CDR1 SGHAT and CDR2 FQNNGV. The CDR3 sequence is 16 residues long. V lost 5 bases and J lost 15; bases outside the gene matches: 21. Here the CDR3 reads CASSHGLRTGTPSAFF. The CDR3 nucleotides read TGTGCCAGCAGCCACGGTCTCCGGACAGGGACACCAAGCGCGTTCTTC.

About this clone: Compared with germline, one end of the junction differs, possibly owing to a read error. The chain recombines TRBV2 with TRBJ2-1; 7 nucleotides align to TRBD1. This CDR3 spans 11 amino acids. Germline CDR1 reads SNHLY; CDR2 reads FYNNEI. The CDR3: CASTRHRGSVF. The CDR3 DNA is TGTGCCAGCACCCGGCACAGGGGTTCGGTCTTC.

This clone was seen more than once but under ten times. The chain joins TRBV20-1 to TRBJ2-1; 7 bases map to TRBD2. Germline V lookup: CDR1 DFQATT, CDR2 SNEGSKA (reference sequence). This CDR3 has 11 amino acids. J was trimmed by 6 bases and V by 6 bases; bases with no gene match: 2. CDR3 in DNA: TGCAGTGCGGGAGGGGTCAATGAGCAGTTCTTC. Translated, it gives CSAGGVNEQFF.

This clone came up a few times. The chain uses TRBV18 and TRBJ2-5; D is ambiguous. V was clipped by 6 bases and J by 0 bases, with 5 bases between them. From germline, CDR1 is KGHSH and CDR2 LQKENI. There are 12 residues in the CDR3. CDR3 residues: CASSPYQETQYF. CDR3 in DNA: TGTGCCAGCTCTCCGTACCAAGAGACCCAGTACTTC.

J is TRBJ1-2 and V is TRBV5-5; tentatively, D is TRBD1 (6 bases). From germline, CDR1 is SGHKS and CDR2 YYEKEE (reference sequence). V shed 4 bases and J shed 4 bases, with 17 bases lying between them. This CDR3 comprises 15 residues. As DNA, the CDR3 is TGTGCCAGCAGCACCTGGGGGGGGCAAATCTATGGCTACACCTTC. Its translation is CASSTWGGQIYGYTF.

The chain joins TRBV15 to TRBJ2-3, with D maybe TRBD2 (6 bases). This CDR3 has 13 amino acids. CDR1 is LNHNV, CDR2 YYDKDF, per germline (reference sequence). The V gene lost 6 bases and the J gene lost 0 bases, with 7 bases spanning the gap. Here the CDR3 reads CATRGTSTDTQYF. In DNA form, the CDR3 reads TGTGCCACCAGGGGGACTAGCACAGATACGCAGTATTTT.

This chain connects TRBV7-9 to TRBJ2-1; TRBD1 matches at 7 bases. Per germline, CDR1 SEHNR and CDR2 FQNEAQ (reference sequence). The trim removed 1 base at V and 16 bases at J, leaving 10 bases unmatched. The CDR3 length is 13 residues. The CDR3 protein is CASSLVVVGQVFF. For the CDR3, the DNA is TGTGCCAGCAGCTTAGTGGTCGTAGGACAGGTATTCTTC.